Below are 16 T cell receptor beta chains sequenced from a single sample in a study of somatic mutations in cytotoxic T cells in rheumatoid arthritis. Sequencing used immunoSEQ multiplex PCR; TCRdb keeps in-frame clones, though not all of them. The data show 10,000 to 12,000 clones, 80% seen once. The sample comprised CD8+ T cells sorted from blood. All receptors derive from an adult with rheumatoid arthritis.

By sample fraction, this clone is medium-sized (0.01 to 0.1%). CDR3 sequence: CASSLGGGFNEQYF. The CDR3 nucleotides read TGTGCCAGCAGCTTAGGTGGGGGCTTCAACGAGCAGTACTTC. The chain has TRBV7-9 and TRBJ2-7; TRBD1 is a possible D gene (6 bases). Trimming shortened V by 1 base and J by 5 bases, and 12 bases separated the two germline ends. CDR1 SEHNR and CDR2 FQNEAQ come from the germline V gene (reference sequence). The CDR3 consists of 14 residues.

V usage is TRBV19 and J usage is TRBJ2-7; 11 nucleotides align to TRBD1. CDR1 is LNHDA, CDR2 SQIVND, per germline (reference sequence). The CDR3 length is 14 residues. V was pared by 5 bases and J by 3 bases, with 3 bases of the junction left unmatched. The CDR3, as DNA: TGTGCCAGTAGTCCCGGGACAGGGGGCTACGAGCAGTACTTC. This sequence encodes CASSPGTGGYEQYF.

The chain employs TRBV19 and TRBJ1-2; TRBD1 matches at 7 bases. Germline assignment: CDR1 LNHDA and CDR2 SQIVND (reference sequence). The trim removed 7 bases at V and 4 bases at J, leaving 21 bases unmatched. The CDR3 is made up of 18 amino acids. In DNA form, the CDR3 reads TGTGCCAGTACCCATGGCCCCCACACCGGGACAGAAGGCTATGGCTACACCTTC. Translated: CASTHGPHTGTEGYGYTF.

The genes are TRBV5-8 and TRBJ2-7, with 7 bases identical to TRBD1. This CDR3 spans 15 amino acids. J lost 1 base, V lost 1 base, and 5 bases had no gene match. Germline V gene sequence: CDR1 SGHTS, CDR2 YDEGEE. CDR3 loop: CASSLNRGRSYEQYF. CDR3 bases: TGTGCCAGCAGCTTGAACAGGGGTAGGTCCTACGAGCAGTACTTC.

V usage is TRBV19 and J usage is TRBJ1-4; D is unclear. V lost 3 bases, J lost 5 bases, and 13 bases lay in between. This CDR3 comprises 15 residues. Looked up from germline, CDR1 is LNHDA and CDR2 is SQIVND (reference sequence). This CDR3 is CASSIRPEENEKLFF. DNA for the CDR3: TGTGCCAGTAGTATCAGGCCAGAAGAGAATGAAAAACTGTTTTTT.

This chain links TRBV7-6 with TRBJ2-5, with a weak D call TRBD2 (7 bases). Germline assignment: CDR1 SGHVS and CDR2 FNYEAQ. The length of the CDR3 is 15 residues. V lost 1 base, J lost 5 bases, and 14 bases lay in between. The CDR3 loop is CASSLGGGARETQYF. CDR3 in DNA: TGTGCCAGCAGCTTAGGAGGGGGGGCCCGGGAGACCCAGTACTTC.

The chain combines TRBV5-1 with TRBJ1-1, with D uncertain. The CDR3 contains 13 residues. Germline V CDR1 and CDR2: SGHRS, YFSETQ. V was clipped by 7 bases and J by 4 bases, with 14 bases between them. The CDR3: CASSPGVGTEAFF. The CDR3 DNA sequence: TGCGCCAGCTCGCCCGGGGTGGGCACTGAAGCTTTCTTT.

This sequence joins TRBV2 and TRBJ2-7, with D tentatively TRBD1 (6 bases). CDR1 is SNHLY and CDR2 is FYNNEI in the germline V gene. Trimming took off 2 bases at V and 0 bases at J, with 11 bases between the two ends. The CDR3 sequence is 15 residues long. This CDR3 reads CASSERQGPSYEQYF. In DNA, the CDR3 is TGTGCCAGCAGTGAAAGGCAGGGGCCCTCCTACGAGCAGTACTTC.

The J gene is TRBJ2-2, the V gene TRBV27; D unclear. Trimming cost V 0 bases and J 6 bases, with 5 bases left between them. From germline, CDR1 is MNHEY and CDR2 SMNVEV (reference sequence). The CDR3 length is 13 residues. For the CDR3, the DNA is TGTGCCAGCAGTTTATCCGGCTCCGGGGAGCTGTTTTTT. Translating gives CASSLSGSGELFF.

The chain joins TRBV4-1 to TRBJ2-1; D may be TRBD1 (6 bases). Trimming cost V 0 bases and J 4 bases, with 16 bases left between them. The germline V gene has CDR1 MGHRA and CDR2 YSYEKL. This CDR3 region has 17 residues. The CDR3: CASSQDLGQGLYNEQFF. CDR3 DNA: TGCGCCAGCAGCCAAGACCTGGGGCAGGGGCTTTACAATGAGCAGTTCTTC.

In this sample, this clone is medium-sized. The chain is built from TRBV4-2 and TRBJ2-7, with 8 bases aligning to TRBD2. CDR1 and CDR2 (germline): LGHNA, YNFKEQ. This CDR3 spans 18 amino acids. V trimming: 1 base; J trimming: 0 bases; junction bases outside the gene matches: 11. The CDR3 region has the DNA TGTGCCAGCAGCCAAGGCTCCGCGGGGGGCTATAGCTCCTACGAGCAGTACTTC. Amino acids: CASSQGSAGGYSSYEQYF.

CDR3 nucleotides: TGCGCCAGCAGCCATCCGGGCCAATCGGGCAATGAGCAGTTCTTC. Translating it yields CASSHPGQSGNEQFF. The chain recombines TRBV4-3 with TRBJ2-1, with no clear D. Germline assignment: CDR1 LGHNA and CDR2 YSLEER. This CDR3 spans 15 amino acids. Trimming left V 3 bases short and J 6 bases short, with 15 bases between.

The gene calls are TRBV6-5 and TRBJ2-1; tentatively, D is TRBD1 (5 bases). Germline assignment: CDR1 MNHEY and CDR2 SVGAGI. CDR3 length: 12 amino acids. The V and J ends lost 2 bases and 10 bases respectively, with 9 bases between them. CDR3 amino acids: CASSYRGSEQFF. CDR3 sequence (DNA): TGTGCCAGCAGTTACAGGGGTAGCGAGCAGTTCTTC.

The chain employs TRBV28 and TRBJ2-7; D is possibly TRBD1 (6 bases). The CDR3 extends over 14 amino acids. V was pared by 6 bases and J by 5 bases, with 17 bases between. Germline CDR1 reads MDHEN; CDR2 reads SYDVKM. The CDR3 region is CASRVTGIYHEQYF. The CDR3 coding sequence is TGTGCCAGCAGGGTAACAGGGATCTACCACGAGCAGTACTTC.

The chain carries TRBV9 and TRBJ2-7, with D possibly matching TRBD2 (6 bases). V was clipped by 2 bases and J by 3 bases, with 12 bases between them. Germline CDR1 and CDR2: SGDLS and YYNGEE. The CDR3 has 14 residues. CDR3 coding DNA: TGTGCCAGCAGCGTCGGGGGACTGAGCTACGAGCAGTACTTC. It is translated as CASSVGGLSYEQYF. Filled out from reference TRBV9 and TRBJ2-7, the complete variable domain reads DSGVTQTPKHLITATGQRVTLRCSPRSGDLSVYWYQQSLDQGLQFLIQYYNGEERAKGNILERFSAQQFPDLHSELNLSSLELGDSALYFCASSVGGLSYEQYFGPGTRLTVT.

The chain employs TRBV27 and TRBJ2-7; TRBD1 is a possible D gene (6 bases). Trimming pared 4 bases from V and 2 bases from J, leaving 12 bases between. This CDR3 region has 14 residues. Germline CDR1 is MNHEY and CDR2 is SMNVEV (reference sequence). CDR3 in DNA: TGTGCCAGCAGTTCCGGACAGAGGACCTACGAGCAGTACTTC. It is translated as CASSSGQRTYEQYF.